This TCR beta chain derives from a study of naive and memory T cell subsets. Study results and limitations: Clonotypes here are unpaired alpha or beta chain sequences. In naive cells, over 95% of TCR sequences were seen only once.

CDR1 KGHDR and CDR2 SFDVKD come from the germline V gene. The V gene end was trimmed by 9 bases and the J gene end by 5 bases; junction bases not matched to a gene: 10. The CDR3 runs 14 residues. Cells stained for CD3, CD4, CD8, CD45RA, CD27 and viability were sorted into four CD45RA/CD27 subsets. EMRA cells were CD45RA+CD27-, and effector memory cells CD45RA-CD27-. This clonotype has a count of ten or more. Its cognate antigen is unknown. Two oligonucleotides, mixed equimolar, formed the beta constant-region primer covering TRBC1 and TRBC2. TCRdb fed the UMI-ligation and nested PCR reads into MiXCR, producing one record per CDR3 protein. The repertoire holds around 5,000 distinct CDR3 sequences, with 7% as singletons.

The TCR sequence derives from a human donor in good health. Specimen: effector memory CD8+ T cells from blood. Subset here: effector memory, CD45RA- CD27-. The chain has TRBV24-1 and TRBJ2-7; 9 nucleotides align to TRBD2. The CDR3 DNA reads TGTGCCACCGAGAGCGGGAGGCATGGAAACGAGCAGTACTTC. Its protein is CATESGRHGNEQYF.